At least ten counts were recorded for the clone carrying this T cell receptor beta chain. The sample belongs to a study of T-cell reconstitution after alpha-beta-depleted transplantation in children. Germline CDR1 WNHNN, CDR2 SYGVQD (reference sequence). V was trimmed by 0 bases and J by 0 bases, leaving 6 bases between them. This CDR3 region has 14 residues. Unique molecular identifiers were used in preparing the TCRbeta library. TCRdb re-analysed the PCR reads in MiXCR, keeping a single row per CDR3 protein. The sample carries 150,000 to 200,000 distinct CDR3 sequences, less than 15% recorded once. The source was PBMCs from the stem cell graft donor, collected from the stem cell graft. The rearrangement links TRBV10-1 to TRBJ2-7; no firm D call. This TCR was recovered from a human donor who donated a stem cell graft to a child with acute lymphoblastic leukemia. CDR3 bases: TGCGCCAGCAGTGAGTCGAGAGTCTCCTACGAGCAGTACTTC. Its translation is CASSESRVSYEQYF.